These 23 T cell receptor beta chains originate from one sample sequenced in a study of T cells expressing NK-cell markers. TCRdb reanalyzed the 5' RACE reads, giving one entry per CDR3 protein sequence and no DNA. In all, the sample yields approximately 440,000 distinct CDR3 sequences. The sample taken for sequencing was blood T cells: a sorted CD56 or NKG2C T cell subset, CD4+ or CD8+ T cells, or bulk PBMC T cells (not recorded which). These receptors all come from a woman aged 45 to 65 in good health.

V usage is TRBV4-1 and J usage is TRBJ2-3; without DNA, the TCRdb call of TRBD2 cannot be checked. Per the germline V gene, CDR1 is MGHRA and CDR2 is YSYEKL. The CDR3 runs 15 residues. CDR3 amino acids: CASSQEVAGGPAQYF.

The chain carries TRBV24-1 and TRBJ2-7. CDR1 and CDR2 from the germline V gene are KGHDR and SFDVKD. CDR3 size: 12 residues. CDR3 protein: CATSDLTDEQYF.

The chain links TRBV7-9 to TRBJ1-1; absent DNA, TCRdb's TRBD1 call cannot be checked. This CDR3 region has 15 residues. CDR1 and CDR2 (germline): SEHNR, FQNEAQ (reference sequence). The CDR3 loop is CASRPKTGGGTEAFF.

This rearrangement joins TRBV11-2 to TRBJ1-2; with no DNA, the TCRdb D assignment of TRBD1 cannot be verified. The germline V gene encodes CDR1 SGHAT and CDR2 FQNNGV. This CDR3 comprises 13 residues. CDR3 sequence reads: CASRPPPKIHYTF. Variable domain in full (rest from reference TRBV11-2 and TRBJ1-2): EAGVAQSPRYKIIEKRQSVAFWCNPISGHATLYWYQQILGQGPKLLIQFQNNGVVDDSQLPKDRFSAERLKGVDSTLKIQPAKLEDSAVYLCASRPPPKIHYTFGSGTRLTVV.

The V call is TRBV20-1, the J call TRBJ2-3; TCRdb proposes TRBD2, but this gene call is untestable without DNA. Germline lookup yields CDR1 DFQATT and CDR2 SNEGSKA (reference sequence). The CDR3 sequence is 18 residues long. The CDR3 region is CSASLPTSGGPSTDTQYF.

The CDR3 here is CASSRDTANYGYTF. The V and J genes are TRBV5-1 and TRBJ1-2; the TRBD1 assignment by TCRdb is unverifiable without DNA. Germline assignment: CDR1 SGHRS and CDR2 YFSETQ. The CDR3 is 14 residues long.

The chain's CDR3 is CSASPRQGETQYF. This sequence joins TRBV29-1 and TRBJ2-5; TCRdb indicates TRBD1, and absent DNA this call remains unverified. Germline values: CDR1 SQVTM, CDR2 ANQGSEA. The CDR3 length is 13 residues.

The chain carries TRBV20-1 and TRBJ2-6. This CDR3 is 17 amino acids long. Germline CDR1 and CDR2: DFQATT and SNEGSKA (reference sequence). The chain's CDR3 is CSARDHASLSGANVLTF.

The chain has TRBV5-6 and TRBJ2-7; TCRdb's D call of TRBD2 is untestable without DNA. The length of the CDR3 is 15 residues. CDR1 and CDR2 from the germline V gene are SGHDT and YYEEEE. The CDR3 here is CASSFRLAGTYEQYF.

This chain connects TRBV2 to TRBJ2-7; TCRdb proposes TRBD1, but this gene call is untestable without DNA. The germline V gene has CDR1 SNHLY and CDR2 FYNNEI. The CDR3 extends over 11 amino acids. The CDR3 region is CASSTGYEQYF.

The J gene is TRBJ2-2, the V gene TRBV5-6; TCRdb selects TRBD2, and the lack of DNA leaves this call unchecked. From germline, CDR1 is SGHDT and CDR2 YYEEEE. The CDR3 sequence is 16 residues long. The CDR3 spells CASSSGLAGGPGELFF. The whole variable domain, filled in from reference TRBV5-6 and TRBJ2-2, reads DAGVTQSPTHLIKTRGQQVTLRCSPKSGHDTVSWYQQALGQGPQFIFQYYEEEERQRGNFPDRFSGHQFPNYSSELNVNALLLGDSALYLCASSSGLAGGPGELFFGEGSRLTVL.

The chain recombines TRBV12-3 or TRBV12-4 with TRBJ2-5; TCRdb returns TRBD2, unconfirmable since there is no DNA. CDR3 length: 15 amino acids. CDR3 sequence reads: CASSLGGLVLETQYF.

The genes are TRBV5-5 and TRBJ2-3; TCRdb gives TRBD1 as the D gene, but with no DNA this cannot be confirmed. CDR1 is SGHKS and CDR2 is YYEKEE in the germline V gene (reference sequence). The CDR3 has 17 amino acids. The CDR3 sequence: CASSLTSTGAFTDTQYF.

This chain uses TRBV14 with TRBJ2-7. From germline, CDR1 is SGHDN and CDR2 FVKESK. The CDR3 spans 12 residues. CDR3 residues: CASSLNTVEQYF.

This chain links TRBV11-2 with TRBJ2-1; TCRdb names TRBD2, which stays unverified in the absence of DNA. Germline CDR1 and CDR2: SGHAT and FQNNGV. The CDR3 contains 15 residues. The CDR3 region is CASSSLGGRGAQQFF.

This sequence joins TRBV7-8 and TRBJ2-3; TCRdb gives TRBD2 as the D gene, but with no DNA this cannot be confirmed. The CDR3 has 15 residues. Germline CDR1 is SGHVS and CDR2 is FQNEAQ. CDR3 loop: CASSRPGLASNTQYF.

This chain joins TRBV29-1 and TRBJ2-7; absent DNA, TCRdb's TRBD1 call cannot be checked. The CDR3 extends over 13 amino acids. The germline V gene encodes CDR1 SQVTM and CDR2 ANQGSEA. The CDR3 sequence: CSVVWTGTYEQYF.

The chain carries TRBV5-1 and TRBJ2-1; checking the TCRdb D call of TRBD2 is not possible without DNA. The CDR3 has 17 residues. The germline CDR1 and CDR2 sequences are SGHRS and YFSETQ. The CDR3 sequence is CASRLAGGPPPYNEQFF.

This chain joins TRBV29-1 and TRBJ2-1; TCRdb lists TRBD2, though no DNA is available to test this call. Per the germline V gene, CDR1 is SQVTM and CDR2 is ANQGSEA. The CDR3 is made up of 11 amino acids. The CDR3 reads CSVGTRNEQFF.

The rearrangement joins TRBV2 to TRBJ2-1; the D gene TCRdb calls, TRBD2, cannot be checked with no DNA. Looked up from germline, CDR1 is SNHLY and CDR2 is FYNNEI. The CDR3 consists of 15 residues. The CDR3 here is CASSGTSGRTHEQFF.

The rearrangement joins TRBV3-1 to TRBJ1-4. Looked up from germline, CDR1 is LGHDT and CDR2 is YNNKEL (reference sequence). CDR3 size: 13 residues. The CDR3 region is CASSQSLSEKLFF.

The chain joins TRBV24-1 to TRBJ2-2; TCRdb returns TRBD1, unconfirmable since there is no DNA. CDR1 KGHDR and CDR2 SFDVKD come from the germline V gene. The CDR3 runs to 16 residues. The CDR3 region is CATSDFGTGGPGELFF.

V is TRBV10-3 and J is TRBJ1-3. This CDR3 spans 16 amino acids. Germline CDR1 and CDR2: ENHRY and SYGVKD. The CDR3 sequence: CAISESNLGGRNTIYF.